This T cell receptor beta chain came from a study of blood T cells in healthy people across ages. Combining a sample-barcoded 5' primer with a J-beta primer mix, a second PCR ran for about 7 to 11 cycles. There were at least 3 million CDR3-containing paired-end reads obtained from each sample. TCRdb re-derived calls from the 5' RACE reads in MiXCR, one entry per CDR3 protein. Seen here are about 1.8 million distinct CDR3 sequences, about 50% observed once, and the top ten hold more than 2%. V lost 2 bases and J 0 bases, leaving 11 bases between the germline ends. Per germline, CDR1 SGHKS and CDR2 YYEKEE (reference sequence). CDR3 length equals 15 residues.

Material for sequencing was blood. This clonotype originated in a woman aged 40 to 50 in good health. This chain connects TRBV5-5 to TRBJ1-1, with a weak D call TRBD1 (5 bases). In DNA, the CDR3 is TGTGCCAGCAGCTTTGTATCAGGGATGAACACTGAAGCTTTCTTT. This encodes CASSFVSGMNTEAFF. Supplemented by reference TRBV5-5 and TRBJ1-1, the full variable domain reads DAGVTQSPTHLIKTRGQQVTLRCSPISGHKSVSWYQQVLGQGPQFIFQYYEKEERGRGNFPDRFSARQFPNYSSELNVNALLLGDSALYLCASSFVSGMNTEAFFGQGTRLTVV.